The next 9 T cell receptor beta chains were all read from a single sample in a study of T cell responses to AZD1222 COVID-19 vaccine. TCRdb's table, derived via immunoSEQ multiplex PCR, lists solely in-frame clones and lacks some. The sample has 100,000 to 120,000 clones, roughly 92% seen once; the top ten hold under 10%. Material: peripheral blood, obtained on day 0 of AZD1222 vaccination. The receptors come from an adult in good health.

The CDR3 DNA sequence: TGCGCCAGCAGCCCCCGGACCGCCGGACGGGGTCAGCCCCAGCATTTT. Translation gives CASSPRTAGRGQPQHF. The chain has TRBV4-1 and TRBJ1-5; D uncertain. Trimming took off 4 bases at V and 6 bases at J, with 19 bases between the two ends. The CDR3 totals 16 residues. Germline CDR1 MGHRA, CDR2 YSYEKL.

The chain combines TRBV2 with TRBJ2-7, with 9 bases fitting TRBD1. Looked up from germline, CDR1 is SNHLY and CDR2 is FYNNEI. CDR3 size: 13 residues. Trimming at V came to 6 bases and at J to 5 bases, leaving 5 bases not matched to a gene. CDR3: CASSGQGIDEQYF. CDR3 in DNA: TGTGCCAGCAGCGGACAGGGGATCGACGAGCAGTACTTC.

The chain has TRBV30 and TRBJ2-7; 7 bases align to TRBD2. Per the germline V gene, CDR1 is GTSNPN and CDR2 is SVGIG (reference sequence). The CDR3 has 15 residues. J was trimmed by 4 bases and V by 3 bases; bases with no gene match: 12. CDR3 amino acids: CAWSPPGGTFYEQYF. CDR3 coding DNA: TGTGCCTGGAGCCCTCCCGGGGGGACTTTTTACGAGCAGTACTTC.

J is TRBJ1-5 and V is TRBV19; 11 nucleotides match TRBD1. The J segment lost 1 base and the V segment lost 10 bases, leaving 15 bases of the junction unmatched. The CDR3 has 18 amino acids. Germline CDR1 reads LNHDA; CDR2 reads SQIVND (reference sequence). CDR3 in amino acids: CATQALDRGRRSNQPQHF. The CDR3 DNA sequence: TGTGCCACTCAAGCCCTGGACAGGGGGCGCAGGAGCAATCAGCCCCAGCATTTT.

The V and J genes are TRBV4-1 and TRBJ1-4, with D possibly TRBD1 on 5 matching bases. CDR1 and CDR2 from the germline V gene are MGHRA and YSYEKL. The CDR3 runs 18 residues. The V end lost 3 bases, the J end lost 0 bases, and 17 bases lay between the germline ends. The CDR3 DNA follows: TGCGCCAGCAGCCACGCTAGGGGCAGGATGGCAACTAATGAAAAACTGTTTTTT. The encoded protein is CASSHARGRMATNEKLFF.

This chain joins TRBV30 and TRBJ2-5; a weak D match, TRBD2 (5 bases). In germline, CDR1 is GTSNPN, CDR2 SVGIG (reference sequence). Trimming took off 6 bases at V and 2 bases at J, with 19 bases between the two ends. The CDR3 runs 15 residues. CDR3 sequence reads: CACQLNGGFQETQYF. The CDR3, as DNA: TGTGCCTGCCAATTAAACGGAGGATTTCAAGAGACCCAGTACTTC.

The chain combines TRBV29-1 with TRBJ1-1; possible D gene TRBD1, 5 bases. The CDR3 consists of 14 residues. Germline V gene lookup returns CDR1 SQVTM and CDR2 ANQGSEA. V was shortened by 4 bases and J by 5 bases, with 17 bases between the two germline ends. CDR3 nucleotide sequence: TGCAGCGTTGTCCCCGCGACAGCTGGGACTGAAGCTTTCTTT. This encodes CSVVPATAGTEAFF.

The chain links TRBV19 to TRBJ1-5, with D unresolved. Germline V gene lookup returns CDR1 LNHDA and CDR2 SQIVND (reference sequence). The length of the CDR3 is 14 residues. The V and J ends lost 9 bases and 0 bases respectively, with 12 bases between them. The CDR3 loop reads CASRTWYSNQPQHF. The CDR3 DNA reads TGTGCCAGCAGGACTTGGTATAGCAATCAGCCCCAGCATTTT.

The V and J genes are TRBV3-1 (or the pseudogene TRBV3-2) and TRBJ1-2; a weak D match, TRBD1 (5 bases). The CDR3 extends over 13 amino acids. CDR1 is LGHDT, CDR2 YNNKEL, per germline (reference sequence). V was cut by 1 base and J by 8 bases, with 11 bases left in between. The CDR3 here is CASSQGGNMGYTF. In nucleotides, the CDR3 is TGTGCCAGCAGCCAAGGGGGGAATATGGGCTACACCTTC.